This T cell receptor beta chain was recovered during a study of T cells expressing NK-cell markers. General observations from the study: Dominant NKG2C+ clonotypes in roughly 6 donors made up 1.0-7.0% of CD8+ T cells.

Notes on this clonotype: The antigen is not known.

CDR3 length equals 14 residues. Germline assignment: CDR1 SGHKS and CDR2 YYEKEE (reference sequence). TCRdb re-called the 5' RACE reads and catalogs CDR3 proteins one per entry, DNA excluded. In all, the sample yields about 380,000 distinct CDR3 sequences. The specimen was blood T cells: a sorted CD56 or NKG2C T cell subset, CD4+ or CD8+ T cells, or bulk PBMC T cells (not recorded which). The sequence came from a man aged 18-69 years in good health. The rearrangement links TRBV5-5 to TRBJ2-5; the TCRdb call, TRBD1, lacks DNA for checking. The CDR3 spells CASSLTGPQETQYF.